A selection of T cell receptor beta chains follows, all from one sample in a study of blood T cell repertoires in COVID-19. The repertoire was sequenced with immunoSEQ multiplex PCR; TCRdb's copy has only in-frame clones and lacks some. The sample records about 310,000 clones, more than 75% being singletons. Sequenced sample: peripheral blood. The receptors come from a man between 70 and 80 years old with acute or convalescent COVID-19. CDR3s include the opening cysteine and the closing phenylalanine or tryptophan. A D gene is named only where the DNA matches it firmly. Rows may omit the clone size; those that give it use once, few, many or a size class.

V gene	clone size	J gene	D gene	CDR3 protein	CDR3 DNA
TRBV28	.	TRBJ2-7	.	CASSYGGARAISYEQYF	TGTGCCAGCAGTTATGGAGGAGCGAGAGCCATCTCCTACGAGCAGTACTTC
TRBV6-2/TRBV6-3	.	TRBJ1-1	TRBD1	CASSWDRGRMNTEAFF	TGTGCCAGCAGTTGGGACAGGGGGAGAATGAACACTGAAGCTTTCTTT
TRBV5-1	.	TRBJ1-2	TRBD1	CASSAGTGGIYGYTF	TGCGCCAGCAGCGCCGGGACAGGGGGCATCTATGGCTACACCTTC
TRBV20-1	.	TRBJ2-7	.	CSASSSEHYEQYF	TGCAGTGCTAGTTCTAGCGAACACTACGAGCAGTACTTC
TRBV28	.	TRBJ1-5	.	CASSSGNGQPQHF	TGTGCCAGCAGTTCGGGTAACGGGCAGCCCCAGCATTTT
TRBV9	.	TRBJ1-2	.	CASSPVSSRGYGYTF	TGTGCCAGCAGCCCCGTATCCTCGCGAGGGTATGGCTACACCTTC
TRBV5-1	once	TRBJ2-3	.	CASSLEQFTDTQYF	TGCGCCAGCAGCTTGGAGCAATTCACAGATACGCAGTATTTT
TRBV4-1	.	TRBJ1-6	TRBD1	CASSRLDRVFINSPLHF	TGCGCCAGCAGCCGACTGGACAGGGTCTTCATCAATTCACCCCTCCACTTT
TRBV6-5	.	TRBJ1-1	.	CASSWAAEQNTEAFF	TGTGCCAGCAGTTGGGCCGCCGAGCAAAACACTGAAGCTTTCTTT
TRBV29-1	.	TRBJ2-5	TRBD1	CSVNPPAGGWETQYF	TGCAGCGTGAATCCGCCCGCAGGGGGCTGGGAGACCCAGTACTTC
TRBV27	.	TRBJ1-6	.	CASSYRDGNSPLHF	TGTGCCAGCAGTTACAGAGATGGTAATTCACCCCTCCACTTT
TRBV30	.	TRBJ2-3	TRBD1	CAWSLVLGGYTDTQYF	TGTGCCTGGAGCCTTGTACTAGGGGGCTACACAGATACGCAGTATTTT
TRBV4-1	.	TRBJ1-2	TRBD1	CASSPTGGTQPVYGYTF	TGCGCCAGCAGCCCGACAGGGGGAACCCAACCCGTCTATGGCTACACCTTC
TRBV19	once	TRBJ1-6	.	CASSMVAAGGNSPLHF	TGTGCCAGTAGTATGGTAGCGGCAGGTGGGAATTCACCCCTCCACTTT
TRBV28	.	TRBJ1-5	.	CASSPREGTNPQHF	TGTGCCAGCAGTCCCCGGGAGGGTACGAACCCCCAGCATTTT
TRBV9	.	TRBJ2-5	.	CASSGGGAPRETQYF	TGTGCCAGCAGCGGAGGGGGAGCCCCCCGAGAGACCCAGTACTTC
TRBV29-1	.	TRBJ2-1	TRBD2	CSVEHTSGSNEQFF	TGCAGCGTTGAACACACTAGCGGGAGCAATGAGCAGTTCTTC
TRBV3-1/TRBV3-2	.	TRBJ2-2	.	CASSPAAPGTGELFF	TGTGCCAGCAGCCCCGCCGCCCCCGGGACCGGGGAGCTGTTTTTT
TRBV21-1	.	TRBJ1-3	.	CASRSSTSGNTIYF	TGTGCCAGCCGTAGTTCGACATCTGGAAACACCATATATTTT
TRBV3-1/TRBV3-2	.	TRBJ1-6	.	CASSQDIVSSYNSPLHF	TGTGCCAGCAGCCAAGATATAGTGAGCTCCTATAATTCACCCCTCCACTTT
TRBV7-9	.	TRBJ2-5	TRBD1	CASSLTGGQETQYF	TGTGCCAGCAGCCTAACAGGGGGCCAAGAGACCCAGTACTTC